Described below is a single T cell receptor (beta chain) sequence and its context. This record comes from a study of blood T cell repertoires in COVID-19. Study information: The samples span acute and convalescent COVID-19 from the United States, Italy and Spain. In each case, the material was cDNA or gDNA derived from T cells, B-cell-depleted T cells, or PBMCs.

Source study methods: By means of reference gene primer amplification, nucleated cell counts were estimated. Only in-frame clones appear in the TCRdb table, and some are missing; sequencing was by immunoSEQ multiplex PCR. The V and J calls and clone size are taken from that table; D and trimming were inferred from the DNA. The profile shows around 99,000 clones, approximately 88% of them singletons. V was clipped by 1 base and J by 1 base, with 11 bases between them. The germline V gene encodes CDR1 MDHEN and CDR2 SYDVKM. This CDR3 spans 15 amino acids. The sequence derives from a man aged 40-50 years with active or convalescent COVID-19. The chain links TRBV28 to TRBJ2-7; tentative D call: TRBD1 (6 bases). The sample taken for sequencing was peripheral blood. This CDR3 reads CASSLYSTGSYEQYF. CDR3 nucleotides: TGTGCCAGCAGTTTATATTCGACAGGTTCCTACGAGCAGTACTTC.